Below, 15 T cell receptor beta chains from the same sample are listed, as sequenced in a study of blood T cell repertoires in COVID-19. TCRdb's copy holds only in-frame clones and misses some; the assay was immunoSEQ multiplex PCR. There are a few hundred thousand clones in the sample; approximately 84% occur only once, and about 15% lies in the top ten. Sequencing input: PBMCs or T cells enriched from blood (not recorded which). Receptors were obtained from a man in his forties who had recovered from COVID-19.

The chain joins TRBV27 to TRBJ1-5; 8 positions match TRBD1. CDR3 length: 15 residues. Losses at the gene ends were 8 bases for V and 1 base for J; bases not matched to a gene: 7. CDR1 and CDR2 from the germline V gene are MNHEY and SMNVEV (reference sequence). For the CDR3, the DNA is TGTGCCAGCGTCTCGACAGGGGCAAGCAATCAGCCCCAGCATTTT. Translating gives CASVSTGASNQPQHF.

The genes are TRBV7-3 and TRBJ2-2, with TRBD2 identical over 10 bases. The CDR3 is made up of 14 amino acids. V dropped 3 bases and J dropped 5; count of bases not matched to a gene: 0. CDR1 SGHTA and CDR2 FQGTGA come from the germline V gene. DNA of the CDR3: TGTGCCAGCAGCTTTAGCGGGGGGACCGGGGAGCTGTTTTTT. This encodes CASSFSGGTGELFF.

This clone was observed a handful of times. CDR3 amino acids: CATSDTTGAGVHRELFF. The CDR3, as DNA: TGTGCCACCAGTGACACGACAGGGGCGGGAGTCCACCGGGAGCTGTTTTTT. V and J are TRBV24-1 and TRBJ2-2; maybe TRBD1 (8 bases). This CDR3 comprises 17 residues. The germline gives CDR1 KGHDR, CDR2 SFDVKD. Trimming took off 4 bases at V and 9 bases at J, with 23 bases between the two ends.

This chain uses TRBV6-2 or TRBV6-3 with TRBJ1-6; 7 bases are a match to TRBD1. Germline trimming cut 0 bases from V and 5 bases from J; bases unmatched to any gene: 7. Germline V gene sequence: CDR1 MNHEY, CDR2 SVGEGT. The CDR3 totals 17 residues. CDR3 DNA: TGTGCCAGCAGTTACTCGTTCCGGGACAGAAATAATTCACCCCTCCACTTT. The encoded protein is CASSYSFRDRNNSPLHF.

This chain links TRBV21-1 with TRBJ1-3. TRBV21-1 is shown as a pseudogene. CDR3 size: 18 residues. CDR3 nucleotides: TGTGCCAGCAGCAAACGGGGCCTCGGGACCGGGAGGGGAAACACCATATATTTT. Translated, it gives CASSKRGLGTGRGNTIYF.

The rearrangement joins TRBV24-1 to TRBJ1-2; D perhaps matches TRBD1 (5 bases). The CDR3 is 16 amino acids. The V and J ends lost 4 bases and 0 bases respectively, with 14 bases between them. Germline V lookup: CDR1 KGHDR, CDR2 SFDVKD. Here the CDR3 DNA reads TGTGCCACCAGTGACCCCCGCAGGGAGGCTAACTATGGCTACACCTTC. It is translated as CATSDPRREANYGYTF.

The chain links TRBV18 to TRBJ1-4; 11 bases are a match to TRBD1. Germline CDR1 reads KGHSH; CDR2 reads LQKENI. The CDR3 is 14 amino acids. Germline trimming cut 3 bases from V and 7 bases from J; bases unmatched to any gene: 1. Here the CDR3 DNA reads TGTGCCAGCTCACCGGGACAGGGGGGTGAAAAACTGTTTTTT. Amino acids: CASSPGQGGEKLFF. Supplemented by reference TRBV18 and TRBJ1-4, the full variable domain reads NAGVMQNPRHLVRRRGQEARLRCSPMKGHSHVYWYRQLPEEGLKFMVYLQKENIIDESGMPKERFSAEFPKEGPSILRIQQVVRGDSAAYFCASSPGQGGEKLFFGSGTQLSVL.

The V and J genes are TRBV27 and TRBJ2-5; 10 bases agree with TRBD2. The germline V gene encodes CDR1 MNHEY and CDR2 SMNVEV (reference sequence). V lost 3 bases and J lost 7; bases outside the gene matches: 8. The CDR3 extends over 15 amino acids. CDR3 loop: CASSFVTSGKRTQYF. For the CDR3, the DNA is TGTGCCAGCAGTTTTGTCACTAGCGGGAAGCGGACCCAGTACTTC.

This clone was detected once. The V call is TRBV5-1, the J call TRBJ2-2; no reliable D call. The V gene's germline CDR1 is SGHRS and CDR2 YFSETQ. The V and J ends lost 0 bases and 1 base respectively, with 7 bases between them. The CDR3 sequence is 15 residues long. This chain's CDR3 is CASSLVELNTGELFF. The CDR3 DNA reads TGCGCCAGCAGCTTGGTTGAGCTGAACACCGGGGAGCTGTTTTTT.

About this clone: At the DNA level, this CDR3 is encoded by other sequences in the same sample as well. The chain recombines TRBV7-9 with TRBJ1-1; D call uncertain. Between the trimmed V and J ends, which lost 4 bases and 2 bases, there was a span of 8 bases. CDR1 is SEHNR and CDR2 is FQNEAQ in the germline V gene (reference sequence). This CDR3 contains 13 residues. In DNA, the CDR3 is TGTGCCAGCAGCTGGACTGTTAACACTGAAGCTTTCTTT. Its protein is CASSWTVNTEAFF.

The chain combines TRBV5-4 with TRBJ2-3; 9 bases match TRBD1. CDR1 and CDR2 from the germline V gene are SGHNT and YYREEE (reference sequence). Germline trimming cut 5 bases from V and 4 bases from J; bases unmatched to any gene: 8. The CDR3 has 15 residues. CDR3 sequence: CASSYGQGRADTQYF. In DNA, the CDR3 is TGTGCCAGCAGTTATGGACAGGGGAGGGCAGATACGCAGTATTTT.

This clone appeared many times. The V gene is TRBV6-2 or TRBV6-3, the J gene TRBJ2-3, with D tentatively TRBD2 (5 bases). This CDR3 contains 16 residues. V lost 3 bases and J lost 3, with 16 bases in between. CDR1 is MNHEY and CDR2 is SVGEGT in the germline V gene. For the CDR3, the DNA is TGTGCCAGCAGTTATATCCGGAGGCTCGTTACAGATACGCAGTATTTT. Protein product: CASSYIRRLVTDTQYF.

V and J are TRBV7-2 and TRBJ1-5; maybe TRBD1 (6 bases). V lost 5 bases to trimming and J lost 6 bases, with 14 bases between them. Germline V gene lookup returns CDR1 SGHTA and CDR2 FQGNSA. The CDR3 loop spans 14 amino acids. CDR3 in DNA: TGTGCCAGCAGCCTCACGGGGGGGCTTCAGCCCCAGCATTTT. Translating it yields CASSLTGGLQPQHF.

The V gene is TRBV6-5, the J gene TRBJ1-2; D unresolved. Germline CDR1 is MNHEY and CDR2 is SVGAGI. V shed 7 bases and J shed 6 bases, with 9 bases lying between them. This CDR3 region has 11 residues. CDR3 protein: CASKARNGYTF. As DNA, the CDR3 is TGTGCCAGCAAAGCGAGGAATGGCTACACCTTC.

The chain carries TRBV7-9 and TRBJ2-3; no clear D gene. Germline CDR1 and CDR2: SEHNR and FQNEAQ (reference sequence). The V end was cut by 5 bases, the J end by 6 bases, with 9 bases between. The CDR3 spans 12 residues. Written as DNA, the CDR3 is TGTGCCAGCAGCGTAGTCGCGGATACGCAGTATTTT. This sequence encodes CASSVVADTQYF.